These 32 T cell receptor beta chains originate from one sample sequenced in a study of T cell repertoires in cytomegalovirus infection. No antigen is known for these receptors. MiXCR was run by TCRdb on the reads, yielding one entry per CDR3 protein. The table records 150,000 or so distinct CDR3 sequences, approximately 30% of them present only once. The sample here was CD8+ T cells from cultured PBMCs, taken from culture after CMV antigen stimulation. These receptors originate from a human donor in good health (CMV status not recorded). Some clones in this sample may be carry-over from other donors' samples.

This clonotype has a handful of counts. V is TRBV4-1 and J is TRBJ1-1; D perhaps matches TRBD1 (5 bases). Germline V gene lookup returns CDR1 MGHRA and CDR2 YSYEKL. V lost 4 bases and J lost 1, with 19 bases in between. The CDR3 has 17 residues. The CDR3 protein is CASSPHPGAGSNTEAFF. CDR3 nucleotide sequence: TGCGCCAGCAGCCCTCACCCTGGCGCAGGGTCGAACACTGAAGCTTTCTTT.

The V call is TRBV5-4, the J call TRBJ2-1; the D is unclear. V was pared by 2 bases and J by 6 bases, with 6 bases between. The CDR3 is 12 amino acids. The germline CDR1 and CDR2 sequences are SGHNT and YYREEE (reference sequence). The CDR3 is CASSFGVNEQFF. In DNA, the CDR3 is TGTGCCAGCAGCTTTGGTGTCAATGAGCAGTTCTTC.

V gene TRBV19 combines with J gene TRBJ1-1; 10 nucleotides match TRBD1. V dropped 3 bases and J dropped 3; count of bases not matched to a gene: 7. CDR1 is LNHDA, CDR2 SQIVND, per germline (reference sequence). This CDR3 region has 16 residues. CDR3 DNA sequence: TGTGCCAGTAGTATTCTCGGGACAGGGGTGGACACTGAAGCTTTCTTT. It codes for CASSILGTGVDTEAFF.

This chain uses TRBV5-6 with TRBJ1-6, with D unresolved. The CDR3 extends over 15 amino acids. The V and J ends lost 0 bases and 9 bases respectively, with 13 bases between them. The V gene's germline CDR1 is SGHDT and CDR2 YYEEEE. CDR3 DNA sequence: TGTGCCAGCAGCTTGGGGCCCGGTGTTGGTTCACCCCTCCACTTT. Translation: CASSLGPGVGSPLHF.

This clonotype was detected only a few times. The gene calls are TRBV19 and TRBJ2-1; the match to TRBD2 covers 10 bases. With V trimmed by 5 bases and J by 7 bases, 5 bases remained unmatched. CDR3 size: 14 residues. Germline values: CDR1 LNHDA, CDR2 SQIVND (reference sequence). The DNA for the CDR3 is TGTGCCAGTAGTGCCAGCGGGGGGGCGAATGAGCAGTTCTTC. Encoded protein: CASSASGGANEQFF.

This chain joins TRBV6-6 and TRBJ2-3, with a weak D call TRBD1 (7 bases). V gave up 5 bases and J gave up 6 bases, with 18 bases separating them. Germline assignment: CDR1 MNHNY and CDR2 SVGAGI (reference sequence). CDR3 length: 15 amino acids. CDR3: CASSSSPTGRDTQYF. CDR3 bases: TGTGCCAGCAGTAGTTCCCCGACAGGGAGGGATACGCAGTATTTT.

Only a few counts were recorded for this clonotype. The gene calls are TRBV7-9 and TRBJ1-1; D remains ambiguous. The V and J ends lost 1 base and 1 base respectively, with 10 bases between them. The CDR3 has 15 residues. The germline CDR1 and CDR2 sequences are SEHNR and FQNEAQ (reference sequence). This CDR3 is CASSLGWASNTEAFF. The CDR3 nucleotides read TGTGCCAGCAGCTTAGGATGGGCTTCGAACACTGAAGCTTTCTTT.

This chain joins TRBV7-9 and TRBJ2-7, with D possibly matching TRBD2 (5 bases). CDR1 SEHNR and CDR2 FQNEAQ come from the germline V gene (reference sequence). V dropped 5 bases and J dropped 2 bases, with 13 bases sitting between them. The CDR3 contains 14 residues. The CDR3 is CASSRTDSTYEQYF. CDR3 nucleotide sequence: TGTGCCAGCAGCCGGACGGACTCCACCTACGAGCAGTACTTC. Together with reference TRBV7-9 and TRBJ2-7, the CDR3 gives the full variable domain: DTGVSQNPRHKITKRGQNVTFRCDPISEHNRLYWYRQTLGQGPEFLTYFQNEAQLEKSRLLSDRFSAERPKGSFSTLEIQRTEQGDSAMYLCASSRTDSTYEQYFGPGTRLTVT.

The V gene is TRBV11-2, the J gene TRBJ2-3; TRBD1 matches at 7 bases. V shed 7 bases, J shed 5 bases, and the junction held 12 bases outside the gene matches. Germline CDR1 SGHAT, CDR2 FQNNGV. CDR3 length equals 15 residues. CDR3 in amino acids: CASIETTGAIDTQYF. Here the CDR3 DNA reads TGTGCCAGCATCGAAACCACAGGGGCCATAGATACGCAGTATTTT.

In its sample, this clonotype was seen a few times. The chain combines TRBV2 with TRBJ1-3, with 9 bases that match TRBD1. Germline CDR1 reads SNHLY; CDR2 reads FYNNEI. The CDR3 has 15 amino acids. V gave up 6 bases and J gave up 0 bases; unmatched junction bases: 3. The CDR3 protein is CASSGDRDSGNTIYF. The CDR3 DNA is TGTGCCAGCAGCGGGGACAGGGACTCTGGAAACACCATATATTTT.

This clonotype has just a few counts. The chain carries TRBV7-9 and TRBJ2-3; D call uncertain. The CDR3 loop spans 12 amino acids. V lost 1 base and J 6 bases, leaving 5 bases between the germline ends. In germline, CDR1 is SEHNR, CDR2 FQNEAQ (reference sequence). Here the CDR3 DNA reads TGTGCCAGCAGCTTAGATTCCGATACGCAGTATTTT. Translating it yields CASSLDSDTQYF.

This clonotype has just a few counts. The chain links TRBV19 to TRBJ1-1; D may be TRBD1 (5 bases). Germline V gene sequence: CDR1 LNHDA, CDR2 SQIVND (reference sequence). V was trimmed by 5 bases and J by 4 bases, leaving 8 bases between them. This CDR3 is built from 12 residues. CDR3 nucleotide sequence: TGTGCCAGTAGTTCTGGGGCCACTGAAGCTTTCTTT. Protein product: CASSSGATEAFF.

The rearrangement uses TRBV5-4 and TRBJ2-1; 7 bases match TRBD2. Germline V lookup: CDR1 SGHNT, CDR2 YYREEE (reference sequence). The CDR3 is 16 amino acids. The ends lost 6 bases at V and 6 bases at J; junction bases unmatched: 15. The CDR3 DNA follows: TGTGCCAGCACCTCCCGCTATGGGGGGGAGCTCAATGAGCAGTTCTTC. It encodes CASTSRYGGELNEQFF.

The chain uses TRBV7-3 and TRBJ2-5; 10 bases agree with TRBD1. Losses at the gene ends were 5 bases for V and 5 bases for J; bases not matched to a gene: 5. From germline, CDR1 is SGHTA and CDR2 FQGTGA. The CDR3 covers 14 residues. The CDR3 here is CASSPTGGSETQYF. CDR3 DNA sequence: TGTGCCAGCAGCCCGACAGGGGGCAGTGAGACCCAGTACTTC. The whole variable domain, filled in from reference TRBV7-3 and TRBJ2-5, reads GAGVSQTPSNKVTEKGKYVELRCDPISGHTALYWYRQSLGQGPEFLIYFQGTGAADDSGLPNDRFFAVRPEGSVSTLKIQRTERGDSAVYLCASSPTGGSETQYFGPGTRLLVL.

This clonotype was seen many times. The chain combines TRBV7-9 with TRBJ2-2; D remains ambiguous. This CDR3 comprises 12 residues. The germline gives CDR1 SEHNR, CDR2 FQNEAQ (reference sequence). The germline V and J ends were trimmed by 5 bases and 4 bases, with 5 bases remaining between them. The CDR3 region has the DNA TGTGCCAGCAGCCCATTCACCGGGGAGCTGTTTTTT. Translated: CASSPFTGELFF.

The rearrangement links TRBV12-3 or TRBV12-4 to TRBJ1-2; D perhaps matches TRBD1 (6 bases). Trimming left V 3 bases short and J 4 bases short, with 15 bases between. This CDR3 region has 15 residues. For the CDR3, the DNA is TGTGCCAGCAGTTTGGGGGCCGGGGGGGCCTATGGCTACACCTTC. This encodes CASSLGAGGAYGYTF.

Written as DNA, the CDR3 is TGTGCCAGCAGGGACGACTCGAGCTCCTACGAGCAGTACTTC. Encoded protein: CASRDDSSSYEQYF. This chain joins TRBV6-5 and TRBJ2-7, with D unclear. Deletions cut 6 bases from V and 0 bases from J, with 12 bases between. Germline V gene lookup returns CDR1 MNHEY and CDR2 SVGAGI. The CDR3 extends over 14 amino acids.

The J gene is TRBJ2-2, the V gene TRBV20-1; D unresolved. V lost 2 bases to trimming and J lost 7 bases, with 5 bases between them. The CDR3 is 11 amino acids. In germline, CDR1 is DFQATT, CDR2 SNEGSKA (reference sequence). CDR3 protein: CSARSLGELFF. The CDR3 nucleotides read TGCAGTGCTAGATCCCTCGGGGAGCTGTTTTTT.

Only a few counts were recorded for this clonotype. The rearrangement joins TRBV7-6 to TRBJ2-1; 9 nucleotides line up with TRBD2. CDR3 length equals 16 residues. Germline loops: CDR1 SGHVS, CDR2 FNYEAQ. V gave up 1 base and J gave up 6 bases; unmatched junction bases: 7. CDR3 protein: CASSLGVSGGTNEQFF. In nucleotides, the CDR3 is TGTGCCAGCAGCTTAGGAGTCAGCGGGGGGACCAATGAGCAGTTCTTC.

This clonotype has more than one count but fewer than ten. This chain joins TRBV7-6 and TRBJ1-1; 7 nucleotides match TRBD1. The CDR3 is made up of 14 amino acids. Germline-derived CDR1 and CDR2 are SGHVS and FNYEAQ. The V segment lost 5 bases and the J segment 0 bases; nucleotides outside the gene matches: 3. The CDR3 DNA is TGTGCCAGCAGCGAGGACAGGATGAACACTGAAGCTTTCTTT. This translates into CASSEDRMNTEAFF. The variable domain in full, with the rest retrieved from reference TRBV7-6 and TRBJ1-1, is GAGVSQSPRYKVTKRGQDVALRCDPISGHVSLYWYRQALGQGPEFLTYFNYEAQQDKSGLPNDRFSAERPEGSISTLTIQRTEQRDSAMYRCASSEDRMNTEAFFGQGTRLTVV.

This clonotype appeared a few times. This chain uses TRBV7-6 with TRBJ2-7, with D possibly matching TRBD1 (5 bases). The CDR3 has 13 amino acids. Germline V gene sequence: CDR1 SGHVS, CDR2 FNYEAQ. Trimming removed 5 bases at V and 7 bases at J, with 15 bases between. CDR3 amino acids: CASSADTPKEQYF. The DNA for the CDR3 is TGTGCCAGCAGCGCGGACACCCCCAAGGAGCAGTACTTC.

The chain has TRBV5-4 and TRBJ1-1, with D unclear. The CDR3 extends over 12 amino acids. V dropped 1 base and J dropped 6 bases, with 7 bases sitting between them. Germline values: CDR1 SGHNT, CDR2 YYREEE (reference sequence). The CDR3 loop is CASSLRSSEAFF. Written as DNA, the CDR3 is TGTGCCAGCAGCTTGCGGAGTTCTGAAGCTTTCTTT.

Only a few counts were recorded for this clonotype. V usage is TRBV12-3 or TRBV12-4 and J usage is TRBJ2-7; the match to TRBD2 covers 8 bases. The CDR3 extends over 14 amino acids. V lost 2 bases and J lost 5; bases outside the gene matches: 5. CDR3 bases: TGTGCCAGCAGTTTATACGGGGGGGGCAACGAGCAGTACTTC. Protein: CASSLYGGGNEQYF.

This clonotype was seen more than once but under ten times. This chain joins TRBV2 and TRBJ1-2; D is undetermined. Trimming removed 6 bases at V and 2 bases at J, with 10 bases between. The CDR3 covers 13 residues. CDR1 and CDR2 from the germline V gene are SNHLY and FYNNEI. CDR3 bases: TGTGCCAGCAGCCAACAGTCGAACTATGGCTACACCTTC. Protein sequence: CASSQQSNYGYTF.

This clonotype has a single count. A single base separates this from a much larger clone, so it may be a read error. J is TRBJ2-7 and V is TRBV7-8; 11 bases match TRBD2. Germline CDR1 reads SGHVS; CDR2 reads FQNEAQ. This CDR3 contains 15 residues. In DNA form, the CDR3 reads TGTGCCAGCAGCCCCCTGGCTAGCGGGGGGTACGAGCAGCACTTC. Its translation: CASSPLASGGYEQHF.

This chain uses TRBV5-1 with TRBJ2-3; D tentatively fits TRBD1 or TRBD2 (5 bases each). V lost 8 bases to trimming and J lost 2 bases, with 15 bases between them. This CDR3 comprises 14 residues. Germline CDR1 is SGHRS and CDR2 is YFSETQ. CDR3 coding DNA: TGCGCCAGTTCCCGGGACGGCCCCACAGATACGCAGTATTTT. It is translated as CASSRDGPTDTQYF.

This clonotype was detected only a few times. V gene TRBV7-2 combines with J gene TRBJ2-7; 12 positions agree with TRBD2. The trim removed 9 bases at V and 6 bases at J, leaving 15 bases unmatched. The CDR3 has 16 amino acids. CDR1 is SGHTA, CDR2 FQGNSA, per germline. CDR3 loop: CASPSPASGGAVEQYF. The DNA of the CDR3 is TGTGCCAGTCCCTCCCCGGCTAGCGGGGGGGCGGTCGAGCAGTACTTC.

This clonotype turned up a few times. This chain connects TRBV7-2 to TRBJ1-1; possible D gene TRBD1, 6 bases. This CDR3 contains 13 residues. CDR1 SGHTA and CDR2 FQGNSA come from the germline V gene. V gave up 4 bases and J gave up 11 bases, with 17 bases separating them. The CDR3 loop is CASSYDRWETAFF. The DNA for the CDR3 is TGTGCCAGCAGCTATGACAGGTGGGAGACGGCTTTCTTT.

Only a few counts were recorded for this clonotype. V gene TRBV10-3 combines with J gene TRBJ1-5; tentatively, D is TRBD1 (5 bases). The CDR3 is 16 amino acids. V was shortened by 0 bases and J by 2 bases, with 11 bases between the two germline ends. Germline lookup yields CDR1 ENHRY and CDR2 SYGVKD. The DNA for the CDR3 is TGTGCCATCAGTGAGTCGATCAGGGTTGGCAATCAGCCCCAGCATTTT. Protein product: CAISESIRVGNQPQHF.

There are a few counts of this clonotype. The V gene is TRBV28, the J gene TRBJ1-2; the D gene is possibly TRBD1 (6 bases). Trimming stripped 2 bases from V and 10 bases from J, with 14 bases between. CDR3 size: 13 residues. Germline V gene sequence: CDR1 MDHEN, CDR2 SYDVKM. The DNA for the CDR3 is TGTGCCAGCAGTTTAGGAGGGGGAAAATTCTACACCTTC. Its translation: CASSLGGGKFYTF.

The V gene is TRBV12-3 or TRBV12-4, the J gene TRBJ2-5; D could derive from TRBD1 or TRBD2 (6 bases each). The CDR3 loop spans 15 amino acids. V was shortened by 5 bases and J by 1 base, with 14 bases between the two germline ends. Written as DNA, the CDR3 is TGTGCCAGCAGTCCCAGGGGACTCCCCCAAGAGACCCAGTACTTC. Its translation: CASSPRGLPQETQYF.

This clonotype has only a few counts. The chain has TRBV12-5 and TRBJ1-1, with D tentatively TRBD1 (6 bases). The germline V gene encodes CDR1 LGHNT and CDR2 FRNRAP. V lost 1 base, J lost 4 bases, and 13 bases lay in between. The CDR3 consists of 15 residues. DNA of the CDR3: TGTGCTAGTGGTTTGGACACCCTAGGGGGCACTGAAGCTTTCTTT. Residues: CASGLDTLGGTEAFF.